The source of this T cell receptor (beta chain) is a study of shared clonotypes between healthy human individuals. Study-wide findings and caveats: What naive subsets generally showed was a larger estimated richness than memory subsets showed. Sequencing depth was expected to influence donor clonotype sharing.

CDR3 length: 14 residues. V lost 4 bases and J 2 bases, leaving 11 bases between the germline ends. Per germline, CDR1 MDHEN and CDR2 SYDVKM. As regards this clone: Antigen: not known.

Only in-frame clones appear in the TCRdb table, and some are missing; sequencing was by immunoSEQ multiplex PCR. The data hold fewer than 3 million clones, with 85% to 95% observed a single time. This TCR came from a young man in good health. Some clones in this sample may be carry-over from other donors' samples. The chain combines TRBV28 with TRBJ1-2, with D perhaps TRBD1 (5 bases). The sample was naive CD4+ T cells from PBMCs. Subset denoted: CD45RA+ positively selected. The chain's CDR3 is CASSSQGGNYGYTF. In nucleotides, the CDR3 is TGTGCCAGCAGTTCCCAGGGAGGGAACTATGGCTACACCTTC.